This T cell receptor (beta chain) was recorded in a study of cytomegalovirus exposure and HLA in healthy donors. Broader study findings: The study reported that TCR beta sequences accurately predicted HLA-A and HLA-B alleles in most subjects. It is likely that the observed cluster of highly shared sequence variants was a sequencing artifact. When analyzed later, a missense DCLRE1C variant was found to be linked to TCR beta V- and J-gene trimming.

Germline values: CDR1 SSHAT, CDR2 FNYEAQ (reference sequence). This CDR3 comprises 13 residues. PCR involved 60 Vbeta and 13 Jbeta primers. Profiling relied on immunoSEQ multiplex PCR, and the TCRdb table lists in-frame clones only, not all of them. Of about 130,000 clones in the sample, over 9.5% were seen once. Only a few counts were recorded for this clone. Its antigen is still unknown. One end of the junction fails to match germline, which may point to a read error. Material: PBMCs. This TCR derives from a woman under 30 in good health and CMV-seropositive. The chain combines TRBV7-7 with TRBJ2-1, with TRBD2 identical over 7 bases. CDR3 in amino acids: CASSSWGGDEQFF. For the CDR3, the DNA is TGTGCTAGCAGCTCGTGGGGGGGGGATGAGCAGTTCTTC.